The 22 T cell receptor beta chains presented below share a single source sample, sequenced in a study of cytomegalovirus exposure and HLA in healthy donors. This PCR relied on a set of 60 Vbeta primers and 13 Jbeta primers. Libraries were prepared by immunoSEQ multiplex PCR; TCRdb keeps only in-frame clonotypes and omits some of them. The sample spans about 87,000 clones; the ten largest clones claim 15% to 19%. The sequenced sample was PBMCs. Source of these receptors: a man aged 50 to 59 in good health and CMV-seropositive.

CDR3 amino acids: CATSRDWTGDSNQPQHF. CDR3 bases: TGTGCCACCAGCAGAGACTGGACGGGAGATAGCAATCAGCCCCAGCATTTT. V usage is TRBV15 and J usage is TRBJ1-5; D remains unclear. The CDR3 totals 17 residues. V lost 0 bases to trimming and J lost 0 bases, with 12 bases between them. Germline loops: CDR1 LNHNV, CDR2 YYDKDF (reference sequence).

The chain has TRBV7-8 and TRBJ1-3; 9 bases are shared with TRBD1. CDR3 length equals 16 residues. Per germline, CDR1 SGHVS and CDR2 FQNEAQ. V trimming: 5 bases; J trimming: 2 bases; junction bases outside the gene matches: 7. Here the CDR3 DNA reads TGTGCCAGCAGCCCAACGGGACAGGGCACTGGAAACACCATATATTTT. Protein product: CASSPTGQGTGNTIYF.

The chain has TRBV6-5 and TRBJ2-1, with D maybe TRBD2 (5 bases). The CDR3 has 11 amino acids. CDR1 and CDR2 (germline): MNHEY, SVGAGI. Deletions cut 10 bases from V and 3 bases from J, with 7 bases between. The CDR3 region is CATRGYNEQFF. The CDR3 DNA is TGTGCCACCCGGGGCTACAATGAGCAGTTCTTC.

This chain uses TRBV9 with TRBJ1-3, with 8 bases matching TRBD1. The CDR3 sequence is 16 residues long. V was pared by 0 bases and J by 4 bases, with 6 bases of the junction left unmatched. CDR1 and CDR2 (germline): SGDLS, YYNGEE. In DNA, the CDR3 is TGTGCCAGCAGCGTAGAGCAGGGGGCGCAGGGAAACACCATATATTTT. This gives the protein CASSVEQGAQGNTIYF.

This chain joins TRBV7-8 and TRBJ2-7, with D possibly TRBD1 on 6 matching bases. Germline-derived CDR1 and CDR2 are SGHVS and FQNEAQ. Between the trimmed V and J ends, which lost 5 bases and 3 bases, there was a span of 11 bases. The CDR3 is 13 residues long. The CDR3 loop reads CASSPGVFYEQYV. The CDR3 nucleotides are TGTGCCAGCAGCCCAGGGGTCTTCTACGAGCAGTACGTC.

V and J are TRBV4-2 and TRBJ1-4; D is possibly TRBD1 (5 bases). Germline CDR1 reads LGHNA; CDR2 reads YNFKEQ. This CDR3 is built from 17 residues. V was cut by 0 bases and J by 7 bases, with 18 bases left in between. The CDR3 is CASSQEVTGIISEKLFF. CDR3 nucleotide sequence: TGTGCCAGCAGCCAAGAAGTTACAGGTATAATCAGTGAAAAACTGTTTTTT.

The chain has TRBV6-5 and TRBJ2-5; perhaps TRBD2 as D (6 bases). With 0 bases removed from V and 4 bases from J, the gap between germline ends came to 12 bases. CDR3 length: 15 residues. CDR1 MNHEY and CDR2 SVGAGI come from the germline V gene. The CDR3 loop is CASSYSGGFGETQYF. The CDR3 DNA sequence: TGTGCCAGCAGTTACTCGGGGGGATTCGGAGAGACCCAGTACTTC.

This chain uses TRBV6-1 with TRBJ2-7, with TRBD1 identical over 9 bases. This CDR3 region has 15 residues. Trimming cost V 1 base and J 9 bases; bases outside gene matches: 10. In germline, CDR1 is MNHNS, CDR2 SASEGT. The CDR3 sequence: CASSEVQPGQGAQYV. The CDR3 DNA reads as TGTGCCAGCAGTGAAGTCCAACCGGGACAGGGCGCGCAGTACGTC.

This sequence joins TRBV4-3 and TRBJ2-3, with D perhaps matching TRBD1 (6 bases). V gave up 1 base and J gave up 1 base, with 15 bases separating them. The CDR3 sequence is 17 residues long. CDR1 is LGHNA, CDR2 YSLEER, per germline. CDR3 region: CASSQGPQGSGTDTQYF. DNA for the CDR3: TGCGCCAGCAGCCAAGGGCCACAGGGTTCAGGCACAGATACGCAGTATTTT.

This rearrangement joins TRBV7-2 to TRBJ2-7, with D possibly matching TRBD2 (6 bases). The CDR3 totals 15 residues. The V end was cut by 0 bases, the J end by 3 bases, with 12 bases between. Germline CDR1 is SGHTA and CDR2 is FQGNSA. The CDR3 DNA is TGTGCCAGCAGCTTAGCAGTGGGAGGCCTCTACGAGCAGTACTTC. It yields the protein CASSLAVGGLYEQYF.

V and J are TRBV2 and TRBJ2-2, with D maybe TRBD2 (5 bases). The V gene's germline CDR1 is SNHLY and CDR2 FYNNEI. V shed 9 bases and J shed 0 bases, with 8 bases lying between them. The CDR3 is 13 amino acids. The CDR3 DNA sequence: TGTGCCAGGAGGGTATCGAACACCGGGGAGCTGTTTTTT. It is translated as CARRVSNTGELFF.

V gene TRBV7-9 combines with J gene TRBJ2-2; 9 nucleotides line up with TRBD2. In germline, CDR1 is SEHNR, CDR2 FQNEAQ (reference sequence). With V trimmed by 4 bases and J by 5 bases, 8 bases remained unmatched. The CDR3 is 16 amino acids. CDR3 sequence: CASSSVAGVGTGELFF. For the CDR3, the DNA is TGTGCCAGCAGCTCTGTAGCGGGAGTAGGAACCGGGGAGCTGTTTTTT.

About this clone: Different DNA sequences within this sample yield the same CDR3. The V call is TRBV6-5, the J call TRBJ1-5, with D possibly TRBD1 on 5 matching bases. The V gene lost 2 bases and the J gene lost 6 bases, with 8 bases spanning the gap. The germline CDR1 and CDR2 sequences are MNHEY and SVGAGI. The CDR3 covers 13 residues. CDR3 region: CASSYGRGQPQHF. CDR3 sequence (DNA): TGTGCCAGCAGTTACGGGAGGGGTCAGCCCCAGCATTTT.

The chain uses TRBV9 and TRBJ2-2; D not certain. CDR1 and CDR2 (germline): SGDLS, YYNGEE. Trimming took off 0 bases at V and 4 bases at J, with 4 bases between the two ends. The CDR3 has 13 amino acids. CDR3 sequence: CASSVGATGELFF. CDR3 in DNA: TGTGCCAGCAGCGTAGGGGCCACCGGGGAGCTGTTTTTT.

J is TRBJ2-1 and V is TRBV6-4, with TRBD2 matching 11 bases. The V and J ends lost 6 bases and 6 bases, in that order; junction bases with no gene match: 4. Germline values: CDR1 MRHNA, CDR2 SNTAGT. This CDR3 is built from 14 residues. CDR3 DNA: TGTGCCAGCAGCCAAGGACTAGCGGGCAATGAGCAGTTCTTC. It yields the protein CASSQGLAGNEQFF.

CDR3 sequence reads: CASSPRDRSYGYTF. In DNA, the CDR3 is TGTGCCAGCAGCCCCAGGGACAGGTCCTATGGCTACACCTTC. The V and J genes are TRBV13 and TRBJ1-2; 8 bases map to TRBD1. The CDR3 is 14 residues long. Germline V gene lookup returns CDR1 PRHDT and CDR2 FYEKMQ (reference sequence). The V segment lost 5 bases and the J segment 4 bases; nucleotides outside the gene matches: 6. Together with reference TRBV13 and TRBJ1-2, the CDR3 gives the full variable domain: AAGVIQSPRHLIKEKRETATLKCYPIPRHDTVYWYQQGPGQDPQFLISFYEKMQSDKGSIPDRFSAQQFSDYHSELNMSSLELGDSALYFCASSPRDRSYGYTFGSGTRLTVV.

V is TRBV7-2 and J is TRBJ1-5; 7 nucleotides match TRBD1. The CDR3 is made up of 14 amino acids. V shed 4 bases and J 8 bases; nucleotides not matched to a gene: 8. The germline CDR1 and CDR2 sequences are SGHTA and FQGNSA. CDR3 DNA sequence: TGTGCCAGCAGCTCTAGACAGGGTCGGGAGCCCCAGCATTTT. Protein: CASSSRQGREPQHF.

Comment on this clone: A junction boundary mismatches the germline segment, possibly from a read error. The chain links TRBV7-9 to TRBJ1-1; possible D gene TRBD1, 6 bases. Germline V gene lookup returns CDR1 SEHNR and CDR2 FQNEAQ (reference sequence). This CDR3 region has 12 residues. Here the CDR3 reads CASSYDRTGAFF. For the CDR3, the DNA is TGTGCCAGCAGCTATGACAGGACTGGAGCTTTCTTT.

The rearrangement uses TRBV29-1 and TRBJ2-1, with 9 bases matching TRBD1. The V and J ends lost 6 bases and 7 bases, in that order; junction bases with no gene match: 7. The CDR3 extends over 13 amino acids. Per the germline V gene, CDR1 is SQVTM and CDR2 is ANQGSEA. The CDR3 DNA reads as TGCAGCGTGGGGGACAGGGTTTTGAATGAGCAGTTCTTC. Translating gives CSVGDRVLNEQFF.

The chain links TRBV9 to TRBJ2-5; 8 bases are a match to TRBD2. J was trimmed by 5 bases and V by 4 bases; bases with no gene match: 13. The CDR3 runs to 16 residues. Germline lookup yields CDR1 SGDLS and CDR2 YYNGEE. CDR3 bases: TGTGCCAGCAGCAAGACAGGACGGACTAGCTCGGAGACCCAGTACTTC. This translates into CASSKTGRTSSETQYF.

The J gene is TRBJ2-7, the V gene TRBV28; the match to TRBD2 covers 16 bases. The J segment lost 10 bases and the V segment lost 5 bases, leaving 11 bases of the junction unmatched. The CDR3 totals 16 residues. Germline V lookup: CDR1 MDHEN, CDR2 SYDVKM. CDR3 sequence: CASSSPTGTSGRAQYV. CDR3 nucleotides: TGTGCCAGCAGTAGCCCCACCGGGACTAGCGGGAGGGCACAGTACGTC.

The gene calls are TRBV5-4 and TRBJ1-1; no definite D call. The CDR3 consists of 15 residues. Trimming left V 2 bases short and J 1 base short, with 12 bases between. Germline V CDR1 and CDR2: SGHNT, YYREEE (reference sequence). CDR3 nucleotide sequence: TGTGCCAGCAGCTTAAGGAGTTACGGGAACACTGAAGCTTTCTTT. Amino acids: CASSLRSYGNTEAFF. The variable domain in full, completed from reference TRBV5-4 and TRBJ1-1, reads ETGVTQSPTHLIKTRGQQVTLRCSSQSGHNTVSWYQQALGQGPQFIFQYYREEENGRGNFPPRFSGLQFPNYSSELNVNALELDDSALYLCASSLRSYGNTEAFFGQGTRLTVV.